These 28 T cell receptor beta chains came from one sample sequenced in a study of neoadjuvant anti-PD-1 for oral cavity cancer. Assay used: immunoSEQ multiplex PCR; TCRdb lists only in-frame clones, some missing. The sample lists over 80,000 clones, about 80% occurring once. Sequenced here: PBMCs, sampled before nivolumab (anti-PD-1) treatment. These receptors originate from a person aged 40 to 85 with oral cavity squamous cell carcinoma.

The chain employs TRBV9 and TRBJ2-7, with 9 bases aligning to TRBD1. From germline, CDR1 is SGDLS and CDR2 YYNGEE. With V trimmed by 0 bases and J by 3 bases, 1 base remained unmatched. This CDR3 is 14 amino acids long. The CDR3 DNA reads TGTGCCAGCAGCGTAGCGGGACAGGGCTACGAGCAGTACTTC. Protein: CASSVAGQGYEQYF.

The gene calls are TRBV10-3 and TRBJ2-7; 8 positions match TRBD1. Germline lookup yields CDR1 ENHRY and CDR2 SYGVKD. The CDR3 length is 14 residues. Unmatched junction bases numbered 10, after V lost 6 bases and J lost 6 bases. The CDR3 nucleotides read TGTGCCATCAGGGGGGCTGGACAGGGTTCCGAGCAGTACTTC. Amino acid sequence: CAIRGAGQGSEQYF.

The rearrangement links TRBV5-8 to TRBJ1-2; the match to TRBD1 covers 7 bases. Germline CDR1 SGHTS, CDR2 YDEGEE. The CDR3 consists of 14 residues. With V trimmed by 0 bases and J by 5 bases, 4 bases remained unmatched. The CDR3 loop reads CASSLVDREYGYTF. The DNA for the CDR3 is TGTGCCAGCAGCTTGGTAGACAGGGAATATGGCTACACCTTC. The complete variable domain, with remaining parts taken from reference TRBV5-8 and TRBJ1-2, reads EAGVTQSPTHLIKTRGQQATLRCSPISGHTSVYWYQQALGLGLQFLLWYDEGEERNRGNFPPRFSGRQFPNYSSELNVNALELEDSALYLCASSLVDREYGYTFGSGTRLTVV.

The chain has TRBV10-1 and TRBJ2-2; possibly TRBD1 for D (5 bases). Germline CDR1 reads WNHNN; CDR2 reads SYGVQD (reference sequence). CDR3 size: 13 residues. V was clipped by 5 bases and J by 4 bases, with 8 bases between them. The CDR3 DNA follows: TGCGCCAGCAGTCAGGGCGGCACCGGGGAGCTGTTTTTT. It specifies CASSQGGTGELFF.

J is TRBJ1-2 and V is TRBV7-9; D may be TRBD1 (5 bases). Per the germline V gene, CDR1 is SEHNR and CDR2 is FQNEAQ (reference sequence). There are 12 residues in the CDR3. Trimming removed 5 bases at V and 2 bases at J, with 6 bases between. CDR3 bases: TGTGCCAGCAGCCGGGACAACTATGGCTACACCTTC. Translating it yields CASSRDNYGYTF.

CDR3 sequence (DNA): TGTGCCAGCAGACTCCGGGTCAACTATCAGCCCCAGCATTTT. The encoded protein is CASRLRVNYQPQHF. The chain carries TRBV6-5 and TRBJ1-5, with D unresolved. Germline values: CDR1 MNHEY, CDR2 SVGAGI. V was cut by 6 bases and J by 5 bases, with 14 bases left in between. The CDR3 consists of 14 residues.

CDR3 sequence: CASSLGAGTRDQPQHF. CDR3 nucleotides: TGCGCCAGCAGCCTAGGAGCGGGGACCAGAGATCAGCCCCAGCATTTT. The rearrangement links TRBV4-1 to TRBJ1-5; possibly TRBD1 for D (5 bases). Germline V CDR1 and CDR2: MGHRA, YSYEKL. The CDR3 extends over 16 amino acids. V was shortened by 4 bases and J by 5 bases, with 18 bases between the two germline ends.

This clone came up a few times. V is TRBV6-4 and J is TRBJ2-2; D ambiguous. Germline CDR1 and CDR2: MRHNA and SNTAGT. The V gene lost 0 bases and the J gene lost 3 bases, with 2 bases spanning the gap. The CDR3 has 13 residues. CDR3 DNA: TGTGCCAGCAGTGACTCGGACACCGGGGAGCTGTTTTTT. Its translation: CASSDSDTGELFF.

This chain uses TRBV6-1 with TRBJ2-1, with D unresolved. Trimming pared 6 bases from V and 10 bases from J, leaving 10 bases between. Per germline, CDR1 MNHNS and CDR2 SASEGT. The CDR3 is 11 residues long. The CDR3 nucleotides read TGTGCCAGCAGCCGAAGAGAAGAGCAGTTCTTC. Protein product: CASSRREEQFF.

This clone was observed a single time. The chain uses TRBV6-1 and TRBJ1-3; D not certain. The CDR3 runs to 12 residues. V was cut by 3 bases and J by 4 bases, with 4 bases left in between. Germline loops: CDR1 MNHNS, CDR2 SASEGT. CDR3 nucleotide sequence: TGTGCCAGCAGTGACTTCGGAAACACCATATATTTT. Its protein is CASSDFGNTIYF.

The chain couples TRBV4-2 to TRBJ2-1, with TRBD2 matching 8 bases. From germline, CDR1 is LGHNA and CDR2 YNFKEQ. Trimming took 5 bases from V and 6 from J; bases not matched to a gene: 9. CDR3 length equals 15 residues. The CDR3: CASSTTPTSGNEQFF. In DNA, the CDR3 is TGTGCCAGCAGCACCACCCCCACTAGCGGCAATGAGCAGTTCTTC.

In nucleotides, the CDR3 is TGTGCCAGCAGCCGAGGGGTGAACACTGAAGCTTTCTTT. Its protein product is CASSRGVNTEAFF. The V call is TRBV11-3, the J call TRBJ1-1; maybe TRBD1 (5 bases). CDR1 and CDR2 from the germline V gene are SGHNT and YENEEA. The CDR3 consists of 13 residues. The V gene lost 5 bases and the J gene lost 0 bases, with 7 bases spanning the gap.

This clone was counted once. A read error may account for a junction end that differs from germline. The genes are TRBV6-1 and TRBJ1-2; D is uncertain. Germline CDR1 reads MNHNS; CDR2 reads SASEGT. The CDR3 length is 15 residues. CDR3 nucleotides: TGTGCCAGCAGTGAAGCGGCGCACTTAACCGCTCTGCTTCCTTTC. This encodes CASSEAAHLTALLPF.

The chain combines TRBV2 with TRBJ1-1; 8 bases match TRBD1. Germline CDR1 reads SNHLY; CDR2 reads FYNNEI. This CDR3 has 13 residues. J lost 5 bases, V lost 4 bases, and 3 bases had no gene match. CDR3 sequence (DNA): TGTGCCAGCAGTGGGACAGGGCGGACTGAAGCTTTCTTT. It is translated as CASSGTGRTEAFF.

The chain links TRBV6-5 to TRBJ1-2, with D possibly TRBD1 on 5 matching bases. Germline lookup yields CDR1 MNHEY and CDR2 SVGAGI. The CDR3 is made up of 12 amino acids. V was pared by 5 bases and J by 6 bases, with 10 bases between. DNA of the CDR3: TGTGCCAGCAGTAGAGGGGTGAATGGCTACACCTTC. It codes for CASSRGVNGYTF.

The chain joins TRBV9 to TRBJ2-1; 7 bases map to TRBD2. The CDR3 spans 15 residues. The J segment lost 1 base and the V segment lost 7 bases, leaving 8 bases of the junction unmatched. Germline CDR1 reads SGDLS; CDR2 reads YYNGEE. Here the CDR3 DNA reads TGTGCCAGCGCGGGAGAAGGGAGGTCCTACAATGAGCAGTTCTTC. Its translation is CASAGEGRSYNEQFF.

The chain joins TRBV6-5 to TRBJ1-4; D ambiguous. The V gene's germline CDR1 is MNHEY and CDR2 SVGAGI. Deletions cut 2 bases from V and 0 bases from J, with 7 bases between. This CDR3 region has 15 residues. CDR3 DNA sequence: TGTGCCAGCAGTTACCGCCTTGCAACTAATGAAAAACTGTTTTTT. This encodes CASSYRLATNEKLFF.

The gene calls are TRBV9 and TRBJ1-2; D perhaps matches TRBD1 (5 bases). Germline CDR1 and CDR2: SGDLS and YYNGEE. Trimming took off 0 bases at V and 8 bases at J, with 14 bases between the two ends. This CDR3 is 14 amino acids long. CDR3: CASSVGTPREGYTF. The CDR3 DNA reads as TGTGCCAGCAGCGTAGGGACACCAAGGGAGGGCTACACCTTC.

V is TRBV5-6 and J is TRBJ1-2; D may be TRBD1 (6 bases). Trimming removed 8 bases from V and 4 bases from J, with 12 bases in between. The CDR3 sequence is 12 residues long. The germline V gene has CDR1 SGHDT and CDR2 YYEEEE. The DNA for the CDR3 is TGTGCCAGTTCAGGGGCCTTCTATGGCTACACCTTC. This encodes CASSGAFYGYTF.

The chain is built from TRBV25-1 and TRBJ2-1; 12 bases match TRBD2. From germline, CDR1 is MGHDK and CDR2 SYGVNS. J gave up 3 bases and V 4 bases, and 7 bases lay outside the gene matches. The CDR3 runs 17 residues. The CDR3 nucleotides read TGTGCCAGCAGTGCCATGACTAGCGGGAGTAGCTACAATGAGCAGTTCTTC. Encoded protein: CASSAMTSGSSYNEQFF.

CDR3 coding DNA: TGTGCCAGCAGCCCCAGGAGAAGCACAGATACGCAGTATTTT. Its translation is CASSPRRSTDTQYF. The V and J genes are TRBV6-6 and TRBJ2-3; D is uncertain. Trimming took off 6 bases at V and 0 bases at J, with 10 bases between the two ends. Per germline, CDR1 MNHNY and CDR2 SVGAGI (reference sequence). CDR3 length equals 14 residues.

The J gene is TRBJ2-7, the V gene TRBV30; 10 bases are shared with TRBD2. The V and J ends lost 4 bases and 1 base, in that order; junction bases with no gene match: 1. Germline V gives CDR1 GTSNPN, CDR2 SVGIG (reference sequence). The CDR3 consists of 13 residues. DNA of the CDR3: TGTGCCTGGAAGACTAGCGGGTCCTACGAGCAGTACTTC. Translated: CAWKTSGSYEQYF.

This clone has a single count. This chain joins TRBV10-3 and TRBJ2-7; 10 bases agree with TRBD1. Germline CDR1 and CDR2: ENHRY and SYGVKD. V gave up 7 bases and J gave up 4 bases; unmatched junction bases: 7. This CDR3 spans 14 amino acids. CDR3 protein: CAIKKGTGEYEQYF. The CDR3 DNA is TGTGCCATCAAGAAGGGGACAGGGGAATACGAGCAGTACTTC.

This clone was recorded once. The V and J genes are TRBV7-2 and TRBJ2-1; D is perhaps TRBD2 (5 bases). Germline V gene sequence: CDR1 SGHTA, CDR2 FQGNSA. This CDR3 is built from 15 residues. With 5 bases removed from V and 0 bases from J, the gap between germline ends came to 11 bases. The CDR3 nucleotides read TGTGCCAGCAGCCCCGAGGGAAGCTCCTACAATGAGCAGTTCTTC. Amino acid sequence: CASSPEGSSYNEQFF.

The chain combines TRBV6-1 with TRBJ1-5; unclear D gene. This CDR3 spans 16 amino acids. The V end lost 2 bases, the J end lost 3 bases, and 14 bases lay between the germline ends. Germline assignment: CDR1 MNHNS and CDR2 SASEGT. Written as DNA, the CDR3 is TGTGCCAGCAGTGAAAGCCTCCCCGGAAACAATCAGCCCCAGCATTTT. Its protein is CASSESLPGNNQPQHF.

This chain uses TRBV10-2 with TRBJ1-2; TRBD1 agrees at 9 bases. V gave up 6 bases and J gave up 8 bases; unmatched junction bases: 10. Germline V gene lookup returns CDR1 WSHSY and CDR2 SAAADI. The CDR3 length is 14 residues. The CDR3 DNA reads TGCGCCAGCAGCCCGACAGGGGGAGAAGGCGGCTACACCTTC. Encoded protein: CASSPTGGEGGYTF.

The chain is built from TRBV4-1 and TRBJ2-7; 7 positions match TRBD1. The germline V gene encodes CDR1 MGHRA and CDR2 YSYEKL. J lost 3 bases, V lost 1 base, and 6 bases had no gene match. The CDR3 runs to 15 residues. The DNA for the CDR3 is TGCGCCAGCAGCCAAGTTCTTGCAGGGGGCTACGAGCAGTACTTC. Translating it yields CASSQVLAGGYEQYF.

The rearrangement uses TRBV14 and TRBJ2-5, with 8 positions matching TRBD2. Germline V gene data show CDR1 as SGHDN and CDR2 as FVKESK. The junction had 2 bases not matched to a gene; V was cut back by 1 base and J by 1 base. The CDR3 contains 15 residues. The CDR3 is CASSQVGLAQETQYF. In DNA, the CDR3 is TGTGCCAGCAGCCAAGTCGGACTAGCCCAAGAGACCCAGTACTTC.